These 12 T cell receptor beta chains came from one sample sequenced in a study of blood T cell repertoires in COVID-19. Here immunoSEQ multiplex PCR was the method, and the copy in TCRdb shows in-frame clones only, minus some. The sample records just under 65,000 clones, around 83% being singletons. What was sequenced was peripheral blood. The receptors here all came from a human donor in a cohort sampled during active COVID-19.

The chain carries TRBV6-6 and TRBJ2-7, with TRBD1 identical over 9 bases. The CDR3 covers 13 residues. V was clipped by 5 bases and J by 5 bases; unmatched bases: 4. Per germline, CDR1 MNHNY and CDR2 SVGAGI (reference sequence). CDR3 loop: CASSDTGGNEQYF. The CDR3 coding sequence is TGTGCCAGCAGTGACACAGGGGGCAACGAGCAGTACTTC.

V gene TRBV4-1 combines with J gene TRBJ1-6; tentatively, D is TRBD1 (6 bases). Trimming removed 3 bases from V and 10 bases from J, with 16 bases in between. The length of the CDR3 is 15 residues. Germline CDR1 and CDR2: MGHRA and YSYEKL. The CDR3 loop is CASSHTTGKHSPLHF. For the CDR3, the DNA is TGCGCCAGCAGCCACACTACAGGGAAGCACTCACCCCTCCACTTT.

The CDR3, as DNA: TGTGCCTGGAGTTTAGCGGGGGGTAGCTCCTACGAGCAGTACTTC. Translated: CAWSLAGGSSYEQYF. The chain employs TRBV30 and TRBJ2-7; 10 nucleotides line up with TRBD2. The CDR3 is made up of 15 amino acids. Trimming took 2 bases from V and 0 from J; bases not matched to a gene: 4. CDR1 is GTSNPN and CDR2 is SVGIG in the germline V gene (reference sequence).

The rearrangement links TRBV20-1 to TRBJ1-4; D not resolved. This CDR3 has 11 amino acids. V gave up 6 bases and J gave up 6 bases, with 8 bases separating them. Germline V lookup: CDR1 DFQATT, CDR2 SNEGSKA (reference sequence). The chain's CDR3 is CSALMDEKLFF. The CDR3 DNA sequence: TGCAGTGCCCTAATGGATGAAAAACTGTTTTTT.

V is TRBV27 and J is TRBJ2-1, with D maybe TRBD2 (6 bases). V dropped 7 bases and J dropped 9 bases, with 16 bases sitting between them. Germline lookup yields CDR1 MNHEY and CDR2 SMNVEV (reference sequence). This CDR3 is 13 amino acids long. CDR3 region: CASNYGTGGEQFF. The CDR3 DNA reads as TGTGCCAGCAACTATGGGACCGGGGGTGAGCAGTTCTTC.

The chain recombines TRBV5-1 with TRBJ2-1, with D maybe TRBD2 (5 bases). CDR3 length: 14 residues. The V gene's germline CDR1 is SGHRS and CDR2 YFSETQ. Trimming pared 4 bases from V and 5 bases from J, leaving 13 bases between. The CDR3 nucleotides read TGCGCCAGCAGCCGCTCCATCGGGGACAATGAGCAGTTCTTC. It is translated as CASSRSIGDNEQFF.

This sequence joins TRBV10-3 and TRBJ2-7; D gene ambiguous. Germline V gives CDR1 ENHRY, CDR2 SYGVKD. Between the trimmed V and J ends, which lost 8 bases and 0 bases, there was a span of 8 bases. This CDR3 spans 12 amino acids. CDR3 DNA: TGTGCCATCGGCGGAGTCTCCTACGAGCAGTACTTC. This translates into CAIGGVSYEQYF.

This chain's CDR3 is CASSPQGHNEQFF. CDR3 in DNA: TGTGCCAGCTCACCTCAGGGCCACAATGAGCAGTTCTTC. J is TRBJ2-1 and V is TRBV18; perhaps TRBD1 as D (5 bases). Trimming shortened V by 3 bases and J by 5 bases, and 8 bases separated the two germline ends. In germline, CDR1 is KGHSH, CDR2 LQKENI. The CDR3 length is 13 residues. The whole variable domain, filled in from reference TRBV18 and TRBJ2-1, reads NAGVMQNPRHLVRRRGQEARLRCSPMKGHSHVYWYRQLPEEGLKFMVYLQKENIIDESGMPKERFSAEFPKEGPSILRIQQVVRGDSAAYFCASSPQGHNEQFFGPGTRLTVL.

J is TRBJ2-1 and V is TRBV7-8; unclear D gene. This CDR3 is 15 amino acids long. With 1 base removed from V and 0 bases from J, the gap between germline ends came to 7 bases. CDR1 SGHVS and CDR2 FQNEAQ come from the germline V gene. The CDR3 DNA follows: TGTGCCAGCAGCTTAGTGTCCAGCTCCTACAATGAGCAGTTCTTC. It specifies CASSLVSSSYNEQFF.

This clone was found once. The rearrangement joins TRBV10-3 to TRBJ2-1, with 12 nucleotides matching TRBD2. V shed 0 bases, J shed 8 bases, and the junction held 2 bases outside the gene matches. The CDR3 has 15 residues. Per the germline V gene, CDR1 is ENHRY and CDR2 is SYGVKD. CDR3 residues: CAISESTSGSYEQFF. CDR3 bases: TGTGCCATCAGTGAGTCGACTAGCGGGAGCTATGAGCAGTTCTTC.

This clone has just a few counts. J is TRBJ1-5 and V is TRBV21-1. TRBV21-1 is tagged as a pseudogene. The CDR3 covers 17 residues. As DNA, the CDR3 is TGTGCCAGCAGTTTTACACACCGACTTCAAGGAGGGCAGCCCCAGCATTTT. It translates to CASSFTHRLQGGQPQHF.

V usage is TRBV6-1 and J usage is TRBJ2-3; possibly TRBD1 for D (5 bases). This CDR3 has 16 residues. Trimming stripped 4 bases from V and 1 base from J, with 15 bases between. Germline V gene data show CDR1 as MNHNS and CDR2 as SASEGT. Here the CDR3 DNA reads TGTGCCAGCAGTGGCAGGGCCGCGGTGGGCACAGATACGCAGTATTTT. Translation: CASSGRAAVGTDTQYF.